A selection of T cell receptor beta chains follows, all from one sample in a study of cytomegalovirus exposure and HLA in healthy donors. Sequenced by immunoSEQ multiplex PCR; TCRdb stores in-frame clones only, minus some. Found here are around 46,000 clones; the top ten clones hold approximately 1.1%. Sequenced material: PBMCs. The receptors originated from a woman between 40 and 55 years old in good health and CMV-seronegative. The CDR3 runs from the conserved cysteine through the conserved F or W. The D gene is left open where the match is weak.

d_call | cdr3_length | j_call | v_call | cdr3_aa | cdr3_nt
TRBD1 | 15 | TRBJ2-7 | TRBV6-1 | CASSEPGQGFYEQYF | TGTGCCAGCAGCGAACCGGGACAGGGCTTTTACGAGCAGTACTTC
- | 15 | TRBJ2-2 | TRBV11-1 | CASSERSGGPGELFF | TGTGCCAGCAGCGAGAGGTCGGGGGGCCCCGGGGAGCTGTTTTTT
- | 14 | TRBJ2-7 | TRBV18 | CASHDGIAPYEQYF | TGTGCCAGCCACGACGGCATAGCTCCCTACGAGCAGTACTTC
TRBD2 | 15 | TRBJ2-1 | TRBV7-3 | CASSPWASGTSEQFF | TGTGCCAGCTCACCATGGGCTAGCGGGACCAGTGAGCAGTTCTTC
TRBD1 | 15 | TRBJ1-2 | TRBV19 | CASSGTGLANYGYTF | TGTGCCAGTAGTGGGACAGGGCTAGCTAACTATGGCTACACCTTC
- | 12 | TRBJ1-2 | TRBV28 | CASSLLNYGYTF | TGTGCCAGCAGTCTACTAAACTATGGCTACACCTTC
- | 13 | TRBJ1-2 | TRBV18 | CDSSGTNAGGYTF | TGTGACAGCTCAGGGACGAACGCGGGAGGCTACACCTTC
TRBD2 | 15 | TRBJ2-1 | TRBV6-5 | CASSRPGLAVNEQFF | TGTGCCAGCAGTCGTCCGGGACTAGCGGTAAATGAGCAGTTCTTC
- | 14 | TRBJ2-2 | TRBV27 | CASSFGPLTGELFF | TGTGCCAGCAGTTTTGGCCCCTTGACCGGGGAGCTGTTTTTT
- | 11 | TRBJ1-1 | TRBV19 | CASRFEAEAFF | TGTGCCAGTAGATTCGAGGCTGAAGCTTTCTTT
TRBD1 | 16 | TRBJ1-5 | TRBV7-9 | CASSQQGGGGNQPQHF | TGTGCCAGCAGCCAACAAGGGGGCGGGGGCAATCAGCCCCAGCATTTT
- | 15 | TRBJ2-3 | TRBV11-3 | CASSRTGMVADTQYF | TGTGCCAGCAGCCGAACAGGGATGGTTGCAGATACGCAGTATTTT
TRBD1 | 13 | TRBJ1-4 | TRBV29-1 | CSVGGGSNEKLFF | TGCAGCGTTGGAGGGGGCTCTAATGAAAAACTGTTTTTT
- | 13 | TRBJ1-1 | TRBV5-4 | CASSLVGTPEAFF | TGTGCCAGCAGCTTGGTCGGGACTCCCGAAGCTTTCTTT
TRBD1 | 15 | TRBJ1-2 | TRBV10-3 | CAISESTGGAYGYTF | TGTGCCATCAGTGAGTCCACAGGGGGCGCCTATGGCTACACCTTC
TRBD1 | 13 | TRBJ2-7 | TRBV25-1 | CASSAGQGYEQYF | TGTGCCAGCAGTGCAGGACAGGGCTACGAGCAGTACTTC
TRBD1 | 13 | TRBJ2-5 | TRBV10-1 | CASSADREETQYF | TGCGCCAGCAGTGCTGACAGGGAAGAGACCCAGTACTTC
TRBD1 | 16 | TRBJ2-2 | TRBV7-2 | CASSLVGQGNTGELFF | TGTGCCAGCAGCTTAGTCGGACAGGGTAACACCGGGGAGCTGTTTTTT
- | 12 | TRBJ1-2 | TRBV29-1 | CSVDQSWAGYTF | TGCAGCGTTGACCAAAGTTGGGCTGGCTACACCTTC
TRBD2 | 16 | TRBJ2-7 | TRBV7-2 | CASSLGTSGYTYEQYF | TGTGCCAGCAGCCTCGGGACTAGCGGGTACACCTACGAGCAGTACTTC
TRBD1 | 13 | TRBJ1-5 | TRBV27 | CASSWDRKQPQHF | TGTGCCAGCAGTTGGGACAGAAAACAGCCCCAGCATTTT
TRBD2 | 17 | TRBJ2-7 | TRBV7-2 | CASSLHTGSGAPGEQYF | TGTGCCAGCAGCTTACACACGGGTAGCGGGGCCCCTGGCGAGCAGTACTTC
TRBD2 | 13 | TRBJ2-7 | TRBV18 | CASSPGLAGEQYF | TGTGCCAGCTCACCAGGGCTAGCGGGAGAGCAGTACTTC
- | 13 | TRBJ2-7 | TRBV7-9 | CASSSDSPTEQYF | TGTGCCAGCAGCTCGGACAGCCCTACTGAGCAGTACTTC
TRBD2 | 16 | TRBJ2-7 | TRBV18 | CASSPPLAGVGNEQYF | TGTGCCAGCTCACCACCCCTAGCGGGAGTCGGAAACGAGCAGTACTTC
TRBD1 | 13 | TRBJ2-7 | TRBV5-1 | CASSPGTGHEQYF | TGCGCCAGCAGCCCGGGGACAGGCCACGAGCAGTACTTC
- | 14 | TRBJ2-7 | TRBV27 | CASSLGLGGFEQYF | TGTGCCAGCAGTTTGGGACTAGGGGGCTTCGAGCAGTACTTC
- | 13 | TRBJ2-7 | TRBV28 | CASSLHSSYEQYF | TGTGCCAGCAGTTTGCACAGTTCCTACGAGCAGTACTTC
TRBD1 | 18 | TRBJ1-2 | TRBV5-1 | CASSRDGGIGQGGYGYTF | TGCGCCAGCAGCCGGGATGGAGGGATAGGACAGGGAGGCTATGGCTACACCTTC
- | 13 | TRBJ2-2 | TRBV27 | CASSLLDTGELFF | TGTGCCAGCAGTTTACTTGACACCGGGGAGCTGTTTTTT
- | 14 | TRBJ2-1 | TRBV7-8 | CASSWESSYNEQFF | TGTGCCAGCAGCTGGGAGAGCTCCTACAATGAGCAGTTCTTC
TRBD1 | 12 | TRBJ2-7 | TRBV7-9 | CASSLDRGEQYF | TGTGCCAGCAGCCTGGACAGGGGCGAGCAGTACTTC
TRBD1 | 13 | TRBJ2-7 | TRBV29-1 | CSVGDRVIYEQYF | TGCAGCGTTGGGGACAGGGTGATATACGAGCAGTACTTC
TRBD1 | 10 | TRBJ1-1 | TRBV20-1 | CSASGGRAFF | TGCAGTGCTTCAGGGGGCAGAGCTTTCTTT
TRBD1 | 16 | TRBJ1-2 | TRBV6-5 | CASSLNIGQGENGYTF | TGTGCCAGCAGTTTAAACATAGGACAGGGTGAGAATGGCTACACCTTC
- | 14 | TRBJ2-1 | TRBV6-1 | CASSERDFDNEQFF | TGTGCCAGCAGTGAAAGGGACTTCGACAATGAGCAGTTCTTC
TRBD1 | 15 | TRBJ2-1 | TRBV6-5 | CASSAGTGGYNEQFF | TGTGCCAGCAGTGCGGGGACAGGGGGTTACAATGAGCAGTTCTTC
TRBD1 | 16 | TRBJ1-1 | TRBV6-5 | CASSYRAGTGESEAFF | TGTGCCAGCAGTTATCGAGCCGGGACAGGGGAATCTGAAGCTTTCTTT